Reported below is one TCR beta chain. The antigen it recognizes is unknown. Per-nucleotide qualities are absent, and no much larger clonotype sits a single base away. The trial excluded patients who had a history of autoimmune disease or who were on systemic immunosuppression. Peripheral blood for TCR sequencing was collected from all dose cohorts at baseline, on cycle 4 day 1, and on cycle 7 day 1. The samples were taken from a phase I, first-in-human, multicenter, open-label dose-escalation trial of ivuxolimab. Adults with locally advanced or metastatic head and neck squamous cell, hepatocellular, melanoma or renal cell carcinoma were enrolled in the trial. CD4+ and CD8+ T cells were sorted separately from peripheral blood before TCR sequencing. Genomic DNA was extracted from sorted cells for sequencing of the TCRbeta CDR3 region. The immunoSEQ Assay was used for sequencing of TCRbeta CDR3 regions. TCRdb obtained this table from immuneACCESS and retained in-frame rearrangements with V and J assigned. These tables miss some clones; where compared with another copy, unresolved V genes account for less than half of the shortfall, and the remainder is unexplained. This sample has 14,000 to 15,000 clones in its table, and roughly 79% of those were observed once. 30% to 40% of the sample goes to the ten largest clones.

This entry comes from a study of OX40 agonist ivuxolimab in advanced cancers. Turning to the overall study: Ivuxolimab, which targeted the costimulatory receptor OX40 (CD134), was an agonistic, fully human IgG2 monoclonal antibody. Intravenous ivuxolimab was administered to patients every 2 weeks at six dose levels: 0.01, 0.1, 0.3, 1.5, 3 and 10 mg/kg. Of the roughly 51 dose-escalation patients, hepatocellular carcinoma was present in 19, melanoma in approximately 15, renal cell carcinoma in 9 and head and neck cancer in 9. The dose-escalation cohort was about 86% male with a mean age of about 54 years, ranging from 23 to 79. Prior anti-PD-1, anti-PD-L1 or anti-CTLA-4 therapy was permitted, and checkpoint inhibitors had been received by about 37% of dose-escalation patients. Partial responses occurred in three dose-escalation patients, of whom one had hepatocellular carcinoma and two had cutaneous melanoma. The point of sequencing TCRbeta in the periphery was to test whether ivuxolimab changed TCR sequence diversity and drove clonal T-cell expansion. The monotherapy dose-escalation portion (N ≈ 57 patients) of the phase I ivuxolimab trial is reported in the paper. Results the study describes overall, beyond this receptor: In partial responders in the 0.1-3.0 mg/kg groups, normalized peripheral clonal expansion was found to be among the lowest, especially among CD8+ T cells. After ivuxolimab, more expanded clones were found on average in CD8+ T cells than in CD4+ T cells. At doses from 0.1 to 3.0 mg/kg, clonal expansion was seen in both CD4+ and CD8+ blood T cells between baseline and week 6. The antigen specificity of the peripheral T cells that underwent clonal expansion was not determined. Low levels of normalized T-cell clonal expansion were also seen in some nonresponding patients.

Counted from cysteine to phenylalanine, this CDR3 has 13 amino acids. The sequence is cut down to CDR3 DNA, 39 bases in frame from base 1. The junction shows trimming of 1 base on V and 6 bases on J, plus 6 bases between the germline ends. Sequences SGHAT (CDR1) and FQDESV (CDR2) are obtained from the germline V gene (reference sequence). Here the sequenced sample was CD4+ or CD8+ T cells sorted from blood, taken in a trial of the OX40 agonist ivuxolimab. This receptor was obtained from an adult with an advanced solid tumor such as melanoma, head and neck, liver or kidney cancer. The V and J genes are TRBV11-1 and TRBJ2-2; no confident D gene assignment can be made. The DNA sequence is given as TGTGCCAGCAGCTTAGAGTCTCCCGGGGAGCTGTTTTTT. Translated, it gives CASSLESPGELFF.